This record looks at one T cell receptor (beta chain) sequence and its context. The antigen it recognizes is unknown. No quality values exist for individual bases; no much larger clone is one base distant. The data derive from a study of blood T cell repertoires in COVID-19 (dated by TCRdb to 2020 to 2022). For the wider study: Collaborator samples came from the United States, Italy and Spain and covered acute and convalescent phases of COVID-19. The repertoires were released in a freely available public database intended as a resource for research on the immune response to SARS-CoV-2. The prospective study material was composed of cDNA or gDNA derived from T cells, B-cell-depleted T cells, or PBMCs. Samples came from the ongoing ImmuneRACE study (first 160 participants) plus 1,254 subjects from 6 global collaborators. Where available, HLA class I and class II types were taken from metadata supplied by the sample provider and were not determined by assay-based typing. The sample metadata nearly always contained a de-identified subject ID, COVID-19 status, age in years and sex. Subjects who had been exposed to COVID-19, were actively infected with it, or had recovered from it provided the deeply sampled blood TCRbeta repertoires that made up the dataset.

The germline V gene (reference sequence) sets CDR1 to SEHNR and CDR2 to FQNEAQ. Deletion took 3 bases off V and 7 bases off J, with a span of 18 bases between the germline ends. Taken from cysteine to phenylalanine, the CDR3 has 15 residues. The entry retains the CDR3 DNA only, 45 bases that are in frame from base 1. Participants in the prospective study were enrolled through a virtual design, were aged roughly 18 to 95 years, and lived in roughly 24 United States geographic areas. In the prospective study, cohorts were assigned on the basis of participant-reported clinical history obtained from a screening survey and a study questionnaire. Recovered participants in ImmuneRACE Cohort 3 were defined as having two consecutive negative NP/OP PCR tests, clearance from a healthcare professional, or resolution of symptoms. Mobile phlebotomists in the prospective study collected whole blood, serum and a nasopharyngeal or oropharyngeal swab from every participant. Participants in the prospective study had the option to provide additional blood draws and questionnaires over a 2-month period. Before DNA extraction, prospective study blood samples were shipped either frozen or at room temperature.

The immunoSEQ Assay, a bias-controlled multiplex PCR, was used to amplify TCRbeta CDR3 regions from genomic DNA. Per the authors' processing: The number of nucleated cells in each sample was estimated from the amplification of reference gene primers within the assay. To quantify the absolute abundance of each unique TCRbeta CDR3 rearrangement, sequence reads were collapsed and filtered. Productive Simpson clonality was computed per sample as the square root of Simpson's diversity index over productive rearrangements. TCRdb stores this immuneACCESS table with in-frame sequences only. Part of the clones is absent; in the studies checked, under half of the shortfall reflects unresolved V genes, and no reason is known for the rest. V and J calls and clone size are as listed in that table; D and trimming were resolved from the DNA. The sample yields 150,000 to 250,000 clones; 82% were counted once. Together, the top ten hold around 11% of the sample.

Here is what the overall study found, with its caveats: The amount of clinical and demographic metadata varied by source and participant and was provided uncurated.

This TCR was sampled from a man between 40 and 49 years old who had recovered from COVID-19. The sequence joins TRBV7-9 to TRBJ1-2, with an unclear D gene assignment. Source material: PBMCs or T cells enriched from blood (not recorded which). The CDR3 here reads CASSFSGIVKGGYTF. The DNA sequence follows: TGTGCCAGCAGCTTTTCCGGGATCGTCAAAGGTGGCTACACCTTC.